This TCR beta chain is drawn from a study of blood T cell repertoires in COVID-19. Study details: COVID-19 samples from acute and convalescent phases originated in the United States, Italy and Spain.

The table came from immunoSEQ multiplex PCR; TCRdb's copy has only in-frame clones and leaves some out. The sample shows fewer than 350,000 clones, around four fifths of them seen only once. Germline V gives CDR1 KGHSH, CDR2 LQKENI. The CDR3 extends over 16 amino acids. Germline trimming cut 5 bases from V and 4 bases from J; bases unmatched to any gene: 9. The V and J genes are TRBV18 and TRBJ2-2; 8 positions agree with TRBD1. The receptor was isolated from a woman aged 50 to 60 with active or convalescent COVID-19. Material for sequencing was peripheral blood. Here the CDR3 reads CASSTSGGAGTGELFF. The CDR3 DNA reads as TGTGCCAGCTCAACTTCAGGGGGCGCGGGCACCGGGGAGCTGTTTTTT.